A single sample gave rise to the 25 T cell receptor beta chains below, sequenced in a study of breast tumors, draining lymph nodes, adjacent tissues. Breast cancer patients provided tissue from their axillary draining lymph nodes. TCRdb ran MiXCR on the multiplex PCR reads and lists one entry per CDR3 protein. The sample shows approximately 300,000 distinct CDR3 sequences, roughly 31% of them seen only once. The specimen sequenced was axillary lymph node tissue. All receptors come from a female donor with breast cancer. Some clones in this sample may be carry-over from other donors' samples.

As regards this clonotype: This may arise from a read error, as a much more abundant clone is one base away. The chain carries TRBV5-5 and TRBJ2-7; D might be TRBD1 (5 bases). CDR1 is SGHKS, CDR2 YYEKEE, per germline (reference sequence). The CDR3 contains 15 residues. V was clipped by 6 bases and J by 2 bases, with 18 bases between them. CDR3 coding DNA: TGTGCCAGCAAGTCAAGGACATCCAGGGCCTACGAGCAGTACTTC. It encodes CASKSRTSRAYEQYF.

This clonotype has more than one count but fewer than ten. The V call is TRBV6-2 or TRBV6-3, the J call TRBJ2-7; maybe TRBD1 (6 bases). Germline V CDR1 and CDR2: MNHEY, SVGEGT. Trimming pared 11 bases from V and 3 bases from J, leaving 17 bases between. CDR3 length equals 13 residues. The CDR3 sequence: CAGGTGLGYEQYF. The CDR3 nucleotides are TGTGCCGGGGGTACAGGGTTAGGCTACGAGCAGTACTTC.

There are a few counts of this clonotype. The chain recombines TRBV6-2 or TRBV6-3 with TRBJ2-1; 10 bases map to TRBD2. Germline values: CDR1 MNHEY, CDR2 SVGEGT. V shed 7 bases and J 4 bases; nucleotides not matched to a gene: 7. The CDR3 totals 15 residues. The CDR3 reads CASTIGLAAYNEQFF. CDR3 sequence (DNA): TGTGCCAGCACCATAGGACTAGCGGCTTACAATGAGCAGTTCTTC.

This clonotype was seen repeatedly, ten times or more. The genes are TRBV11-3 and TRBJ2-2, with 10 positions matching TRBD1. Germline V gene data show CDR1 as SGHNT and CDR2 as YENEEA. Trimming at V came to 6 bases and at J to 3 bases, leaving 4 bases not matched to a gene. The CDR3 runs 15 residues. The CDR3 sequence: CASSAGQGDTGELFF. In nucleotides, the CDR3 is TGTGCCAGCAGTGCCGGACAGGGGGACACCGGGGAGCTGTTTTTT.

The table lists this clonotype with many counts. The chain carries TRBV5-1 and TRBJ1-2; D uncertain. The CDR3 runs to 12 residues. V was trimmed by 7 bases and J by 8 bases, leaving 15 bases between them. Germline V gene data show CDR1 as SGHRS and CDR2 as YFSETQ. CDR3 sequence reads: CASRTSSEGYTF. CDR3 bases: TGCGCCAGCCGGACGTCTTCGGAGGGCTACACCTTC.

This clonotype was detected a few times. This sequence joins TRBV3-1 and TRBJ1-2; 12 positions agree with TRBD1. CDR1 and CDR2 (germline): LGHDT, YNNKEL (reference sequence). Unmatched junction bases numbered 4, after V lost 4 bases and J lost 7 bases. The CDR3 covers 14 residues. CDR3: CASSRDRGPSGYTF. The CDR3 DNA follows: TGTGCCAGCAGCCGGGACAGGGGGCCTAGTGGCTACACCTTC.

To note about this clonotype: A much larger clone differs from this one at a single base, so this may be a read error. This rearrangement joins TRBV9 to TRBJ2-2; 9 bases fit TRBD2. Per germline, CDR1 SGDLS and CDR2 YYNGEE. The CDR3 length is 17 residues. CDR3 loop: CASSVDGGRGNTGELSF. CDR3 nucleotide sequence: TGTGCCAGCAGCGTAGACGGCGGGAGGGGGAACACCGGGGAGCTGTCTTTT.

This clonotype was seen ten or more times. This chain joins TRBV20-1 and TRBJ2-7; TRBD1 agrees at 7 bases. The CDR3 is 12 amino acids. Germline assignment: CDR1 DFQATT and CDR2 SNEGSKA (reference sequence). Trimming cost V 0 bases and J 6 bases; bases outside gene matches: 2. The CDR3 bases are TGCAGTGCTAGAGATCAGGGGGTCGAGCAGTACTTC. As protein: CSARDQGVEQYF.

On this clonotype: The junction departs from the called germline gene at one end, perhaps through a read error. The rearrangement uses TRBV5-1 and TRBJ2-3, with TRBD1 as a possible D gene (5 bases). The CDR3 runs to 12 residues. Germline-derived CDR1 and CDR2 are SGHRS and YFSETQ. The CDR3 spells CASSLSTGTQYF. CDR3 nucleotide sequence: TGCGCCAGCAGCTTGAGCACAGGTACGCAGTATTTT.

About this clonotype itself: A much bigger clone sits one base away, suggesting this may be a read error. The chain combines TRBV7-3 with TRBJ2-1, with 8 bases identical to TRBD2. V was clipped by 5 bases and J by 6 bases; unmatched bases: 15. Germline V lookup: CDR1 SGHTA, CDR2 FQGTGA. The CDR3 extends over 17 amino acids. The CDR3 reads CASSKVMGLVLGNEQFF. Here the CDR3 DNA reads TGTGCCAGCAGCAAGGTAATGGGACTAGTTTTAGGCAATGAGCAGTTCTTC.

This clonotype was seen ten or more times. J is TRBJ1-3 and V is TRBV19; D is unresolved. Trimming shortened V by 4 bases and J by 0 bases, and 7 bases separated the two germline ends. This CDR3 is 14 amino acids long. Germline values: CDR1 LNHDA, CDR2 SQIVND (reference sequence). The DNA for the CDR3 is TGTGCCAGTAGTAGGCCGACCTCTGGAAACACCATATATTTT. It yields the protein CASSRPTSGNTIYF.

V usage is TRBV15 and J usage is TRBJ2-3; 11 positions agree with TRBD2. J lost 6 bases, V lost 3 bases, and 8 bases had no gene match. The CDR3 is made up of 16 amino acids. Germline-derived CDR1 and CDR2 are LNHNV and YYDKDF (reference sequence). DNA for the CDR3: TGTGCCACCAGCAGCCCGGGACTAGCGGTCCAGGATACGCAGTATTTT. Translated, it gives CATSSPGLAVQDTQYF.

This clonotype was counted ten times or more. The chain recombines TRBV10-3 with TRBJ2-1; D is unclear. Germline CDR1 is ENHRY and CDR2 is SYGVKD. The CDR3 extends over 11 amino acids. Trimming stripped 4 bases from V and 8 bases from J, with 6 bases between. The CDR3 here is CAISVSYEQFF. Written as DNA, the CDR3 is TGTGCCATCAGTGTATCTTATGAGCAGTTCTTC.

This clonotype is a singleton in its sample. J is TRBJ2-5 and V is TRBV2; D perhaps matches TRBD1 (6 bases). Deletions cut 5 bases from V and 5 bases from J, with 12 bases between. The CDR3 is 13 residues long. Germline CDR1 SNHLY, CDR2 FYNNEI. The CDR3 sequence is CASSRDRSETQYF. The CDR3 DNA follows: TGTGCCAGCAGTCGAGACAGGTCGGAGACCCAGTACTTC. Full variable domain (outside the CDR3, taken from reference TRBV2 and TRBJ2-5): EPEVTQTPSHQVTQMGQEVILRCVPISNHLYFYWYRQILGQKVEFLVSFYNNEISEKSEIFDDQFSVERPDGSNFTLKIRSTKLEDSAMYFCASSRDRSETQYFGPGTRLLVL.

In its sample, this clonotype was seen many times. The CDR3 nucleotides are TGTGCCAGCAGCCAATTCGGGCGTAATAGCGGGACCCAAGAGACCCAGTACTTC. The encoded protein is CASSQFGRNSGTQETQYF. The chain combines TRBV16 with TRBJ2-5; 8 nucleotides agree with TRBD2. The germline CDR1 and CDR2 sequences are KGHSY and FQNENV. The CDR3 extends over 18 amino acids. V was clipped by 1 base and J by 1 base; unmatched bases: 11.

The sample holds many counts of this clonotype. This rearrangement joins TRBV7-8 to TRBJ2-1; D uncertain. CDR3 length: 13 residues. Trimming took off 3 bases at V and 5 bases at J, with 8 bases between the two ends. Germline V gene sequence: CDR1 SGHVS, CDR2 FQNEAQ. CDR3 bases: TGTGCCAGCAGCTTCATGCGGAACAATGAGCAGTTCTTC. Residues: CASSFMRNNEQFF.

This clonotype was seen ten or more times. The chain joins TRBV12-5 to TRBJ2-1, with D possibly matching TRBD2 (5 bases). Germline CDR1 and CDR2: LGHNT and FRNRAP. Trimming removed 7 bases from V and 6 bases from J, with 16 bases in between. This CDR3 is 14 amino acids long. CDR3 DNA: TGTGCTAGTGCCCCGACTATTACGCGCAATGAGCAGTTCTTC. Its protein product is CASAPTITRNEQFF.

As to this clonotype: The limits of the CDR3 on the DNA are not certain, so only TCRdb's listed CDR3 is given. This chain links TRBV9 with TRBJ2-5; TRBD2 is the table's D call, not checked against the DNA. Germline CDR1 reads SGDLS; CDR2 reads YYNGEE. The CDR3 extends over 19 residues, inclusive of both ends. The CDR3 loop reads CASSIYLCSVALAQETQYF.

At least ten counts were recorded for this clonotype. The chain uses TRBV6-6 and TRBJ2-3, with a tentative D call TRBD2 (6 bases). Germline CDR1 and CDR2: MNHNY and SVGAGI (reference sequence). The CDR3 runs to 15 residues. V shed 2 bases and J shed 2 bases, with 11 bases lying between them. The CDR3 spells CASSYGLRDTDTQYF. The CDR3 DNA reads TGTGCCAGCAGTTACGGTCTGCGGGACACAGATACGCAGTATTTT.

This clonotype was detected only a few times. At one boundary the junction diverges from the germline segment, which might be a read error. V gene TRBV5-1 combines with J gene TRBJ2-7, with unresolved D. Germline CDR1 and CDR2: SGHRS and YFSETQ. This CDR3 has 12 amino acids. The CDR3: CASSSTGREHYF. DNA for the CDR3: TGCGCCAGCAGCTCGACCGGTCGCGAGCACTACTTC.

This clonotype has a count of ten or more. The J gene is TRBJ1-5, the V gene TRBV20-1; D unresolved. The germline CDR1 and CDR2 sequences are DFQATT and SNEGSKA (reference sequence). With 1 base removed from V and 1 base from J, the gap between germline ends came to 17 bases. The CDR3 runs 17 residues. The CDR3 is CSARAVTGLMSNQPQHF. The CDR3 DNA reads TGCAGTGCTAGAGCGGTGACGGGGTTGATGAGCAATCAGCCCCAGCATTTT.

This clonotype was picked up many times. One junction end does not reproduce the germline sequence, and a read error may be involved. V usage is TRBV7-3 and J usage is TRBJ2-1, with TRBD2 matching 10 bases. The CDR3 extends over 13 amino acids. CDR1 and CDR2 from the germline V gene are SGHTA and FQGTGA. The CDR3 loop reads CASSARTSGPPIF. CDR3 nucleotide sequence: TGTGCCAGCAGCGCCAGGACTAGCGGACCTCCTATCTTC.

In the case of this clonotype: A read error may produce the germline difference seen at one junction end. The chain combines TRBV24-1 with TRBJ2-3, with D perhaps matching TRBD1 or TRBD2 (5 bases each). There are 15 residues in the CDR3. In germline, CDR1 is KGHDR, CDR2 SFDVKD. CDR3 bases: TGTGCCACCAGTGTTTTCGGGACGTTCACAGATACGCTGTATTTT. Translated, it gives CATSVFGTFTDTLYF.

As to this clonotype: The junction differs from germline at one of its ends, possibly a read error. The rearrangement uses TRBV5-1 and TRBJ1-1, with D perhaps TRBD1 (5 bases). The V gene's germline CDR1 is SGHRS and CDR2 YFSETQ. The CDR3 length is 13 residues. The DNA of the CDR3 is TGCGCCAGCAGGACGGGGGTTAACACTGACGCTTTCTTT. It is translated as CASRTGVNTDAFF.

The chain couples TRBV6-5 to TRBJ2-1, with D perhaps assigned TRBD1 or TRBD2 (5 bases each). The CDR3 runs 14 residues. Trimming took off 5 bases at V and 7 bases at J, with 15 bases between the two ends. Germline CDR1 and CDR2: MNHEY and SVGAGI. CDR3 in DNA: TGTGCCAGCAGTGCCCGCCGGGGCCTTAATGAGCAGTTCTTC. Translation gives CASSARRGLNEQFF.